The rows below give T cell receptor beta chains drawn from one sample of a study of T cells after yellow fever vaccination. TCRdb passed the 5' RACE reads through MiXCR, listing each CDR3 protein once. The sample carries 95,000 to 150,000 distinct CDR3 sequences, almost 9% recorded once. Sequencing was performed on CD8+ T cells sorted from PBMCs, taken on the day of the yellow fever booster vaccination. Receptor source: a man younger than 35 who received the YFV17D yellow fever vaccine. The CDR3 runs from the conserved cysteine through the conserved F or W. A D gene is named only where the DNA matches it firmly. Clone size is shown for a subset of rows, as once, few, many or a class of expanded clone.

v_gene: TRBV11-2
d_gene: .
j_gene: TRBJ1-1
abundance: few
CDR3aa: CASSPPGSAEAFF
CDR3nt: TGTGCCAGCAGCCCCCCGGGCAGTGCCGAAGCTTTCTTT

v_gene: TRBV29-1
d_gene: .
j_gene: TRBJ1-1
abundance: few
CDR3aa: CSVGGEMNTEAFF
CDR3nt: TGCAGCGTTGGTGGGGAAATGAACACTGAAGCTTTCTTT

v_gene: TRBV28
d_gene: .
j_gene: TRBJ2-2
abundance: few
CDR3aa: CASRSGQNTGELFF
CDR3nt: TGTGCCAGCAGATCGGGACAGAACACCGGGGAGCTGTTTTTT

v_gene: TRBV10-1
d_gene: TRBD1
j_gene: TRBJ2-3
abundance: .
CDR3aa: CASSPGRGGRTDTQYF
CDR3nt: TGCGCCAGCAGTCCGGGAAGAGGGGGCCGCACAGATACGCAGTATTTT

v_gene: TRBV4-3
d_gene: TRBD2
j_gene: TRBJ2-3
abundance: .
CDR3aa: CASSQEGAGGTDTQYF
CDR3nt: TGCGCCAGCAGCCAAGAAGGGGCGGGGGGAACAGATACGCAGTATTTT

v_gene: TRBV5-5
d_gene: .
j_gene: TRBJ1-5
abundance: few
CDR3aa: CASSYRPYGQPQHF
CDR3nt: TGTGCCAGCAGCTACCGACCCTATGGACAGCCCCAGCATTTT

v_gene: TRBV10-3
d_gene: TRBD1
j_gene: TRBJ2-7
abundance: few
CDR3aa: CAISVDRGNYEQYF
CDR3nt: TGTGCCATCAGTGTAGACAGGGGAAACTACGAGCAGTACTTC

v_gene: TRBV23-1
d_gene: .
j_gene: TRBJ2-2
abundance: few
CDR3aa: CASRAPGTRTGELFF
CDR3nt: TGCGCCAGCAGGGCTCCCGGGACAAGAACCGGGGAGCTGTTTTTT

v_gene: TRBV20-1
d_gene: TRBD2
j_gene: TRBJ2-2
abundance: .
CDR3aa: CSARDFIGGAGGTGELFF
CDR3nt: TGCAGTGCTAGAGATTTTATCGGGGGGGCCGGTGGCACCGGGGAGCTGTTTTTT

v_gene: TRBV7-9
d_gene: .
j_gene: TRBJ2-6
abundance: .
CDR3aa: CASRLLSGANVLTF
CDR3nt: TGTGCCAGCAGGCTTCTCTCTGGGGCCAACGTCCTGACTTTC

v_gene: TRBV5-6
d_gene: TRBD2
j_gene: TRBJ2-5
abundance: .
CDR3aa: CASSRNLAAGLRETQYF
CDR3nt: TGTGCCAGCAGCCGAAATTTGGCAGCGGGGCTTCGAGAGACCCAGTACTTC

v_gene: TRBV7-2
d_gene: TRBD1
j_gene: TRBJ2-2
abundance: many
CDR3aa: CASSLGTGNTGELFF
CDR3nt: TGTGCCAGCAGCTTAGGGACAGGGAACACCGGGGAGCTGTTTTTT

v_gene: TRBV5-8
d_gene: .
j_gene: TRBJ2-1
abundance: few
CDR3aa: CASSLDRRGRPYNEQFF
CDR3nt: TGTGCCAGCAGCTTGGATCGTCGGGGGCGGCCCTACAATGAGCAGTTCTTC

v_gene: TRBV20-1
d_gene: TRBD1
j_gene: TRBJ1-2
abundance: few
CDR3aa: CSAPSGTDLYGYTF
CDR3nt: TGCAGTGCTCCTTCCGGGACAGACCTCTATGGCTACACCTTC

v_gene: TRBV18
d_gene: TRBD2
j_gene: TRBJ2-3
abundance: few
CDR3aa: CASSPRAGGPSPGTDTQYF
CDR3nt: TGTGCCAGCTCTCCCCGAGCGGGGGGGCCTAGCCCTGGCACAGATACGCAGTATTTT

v_gene: TRBV12-3/TRBV12-4
d_gene: TRBD1
j_gene: TRBJ1-2
abundance: many
CDR3aa: CAGGTALGYGYTF
CDR3nt: TGTGCCGGAGGGACAGCCCTTGGCTATGGCTACACCTTC

v_gene: TRBV4-1
d_gene: .
j_gene: TRBJ1-1
abundance: .
CDR3aa: CASFGVGRRGTEAFF
CDR3nt: TGCGCCAGCTTCGGAGTGGGACGACGGGGCACTGAAGCTTTCTTT

v_gene: TRBV3-1
d_gene: .
j_gene: TRBJ1-1
abundance: few
CDR3aa: CASSLLTRAGTQGEAFF
CDR3nt: TGTGCCAGCAGCCTCCTCACGAGGGCAGGAACCCAAGGTGAAGCTTTCTTT